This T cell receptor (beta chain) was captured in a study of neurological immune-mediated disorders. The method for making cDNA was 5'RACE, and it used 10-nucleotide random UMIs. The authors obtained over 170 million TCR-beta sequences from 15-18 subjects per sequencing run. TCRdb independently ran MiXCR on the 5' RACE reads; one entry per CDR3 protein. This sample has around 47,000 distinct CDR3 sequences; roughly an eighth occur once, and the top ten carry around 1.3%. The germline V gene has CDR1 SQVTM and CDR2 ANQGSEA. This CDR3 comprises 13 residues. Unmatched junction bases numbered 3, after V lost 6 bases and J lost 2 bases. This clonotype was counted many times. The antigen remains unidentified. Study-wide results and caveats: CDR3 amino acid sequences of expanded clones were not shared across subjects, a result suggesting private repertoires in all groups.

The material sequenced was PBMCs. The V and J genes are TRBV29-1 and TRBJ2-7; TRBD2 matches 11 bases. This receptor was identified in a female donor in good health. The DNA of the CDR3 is TGCAGCGTCTATAGCGGGGGGGCCTACGAGCAGTACTTC. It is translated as CSVYSGGAYEQYF.